The 21 T cell receptor beta chains below were found in one sample sequenced in a study of T cells after yellow fever vaccination. TCRdb re-called the 5' RACE reads through MiXCR, storing one row per CDR3 protein. This sample has roughly 99,000 distinct CDR3 sequences; about 5.8% occur once, and the top ten carry about 41%. This material consisted of CD8+ T cells sorted from PBMCs, taken 10 days after the yellow fever booster vaccination. The receptors derive from a man aged 18 to 30 who received the YFV17D yellow fever vaccine.

The V and J genes are TRBV4-2 and TRBJ2-2; possible D gene TRBD2, 5 bases. Trimming shortened V by 4 bases and J by 5 bases, and 14 bases separated the two germline ends. CDR1 LGHNA and CDR2 YNFKEQ come from the germline V gene. This CDR3 is 15 amino acids long. The CDR3 nucleotides read TGTGCCAGCAGCCTCCCGGCCCGAGGGACCGGGGAGCTGTTTTTT. As protein: CASSLPARGTGELFF.

V is TRBV12-3 or TRBV12-4 and J is TRBJ2-1; D might be TRBD1 or TRBD2, each matching 5 bases. The CDR3 has 14 residues. Between the trimmed V and J ends, which lost 9 bases and 4 bases, there was a span of 16 bases. The chain's CDR3 is CASETGTEYNEQFF. CDR3 nucleotides: TGTGCCAGTGAGACCGGGACGGAGTACAATGAGCAGTTCTTC.

This clonotype was found many times. This chain connects TRBV7-2 to TRBJ1-5; D gene uncertain. Per the germline V gene, CDR1 is SGHTA and CDR2 is FQGNSA. The CDR3 consists of 16 residues. With 4 bases removed from V and 1 base from J, the gap between germline ends came to 14 bases. In DNA form, the CDR3 reads TGTGCCAGCAGCTCAGAGTGGGGAGGAAGCAATCAGCCCCAGCATTTT. It specifies CASSSEWGGSNQPQHF.

This rearrangement joins TRBV2 to TRBJ2-5; tentatively, D is TRBD2 (6 bases). This CDR3 contains 14 residues. The germline V and J ends were trimmed by 1 base and 5 bases, with 11 bases remaining between them. Germline CDR1 is SNHLY and CDR2 is FYNNEI. This CDR3 is CASSEGQGGETQYF. DNA of the CDR3: TGTGCCAGCAGTGAAGGCCAGGGAGGTGAGACCCAGTACTTC.

This chain links TRBV6-6 with TRBJ2-5; the D is unclear. Trimming cost V 4 bases and J 0 bases, with 21 bases left between them. From germline, CDR1 is MNHNY and CDR2 SVGAGI (reference sequence). The CDR3 consists of 18 residues. CDR3 in amino acids: CASSSGSLRSGYQETQYF. CDR3 nucleotides: TGTGCCAGCAGTTCCGGAAGCCTCAGATCCGGATACCAAGAGACCCAGTACTTC.

Only a few counts were recorded for this clonotype. The J gene is TRBJ2-7, the V gene TRBV6-2 or TRBV6-3; D is perhaps TRBD2 (6 bases). The V end lost 0 bases, the J end lost 2 bases, and 17 bases lay between the germline ends. This CDR3 region has 17 residues. Germline V gene lookup returns CDR1 MNHEY and CDR2 SVGEGT. CDR3 DNA: TGTGCCAGCAGTTACTCGACTGCCGGGGGTCCACCCTACGAGCAGTACGTC. This gives the protein CASSYSTAGGPPYEQYV.

V and J are TRBV2 and TRBJ2-1; 7 bases map to TRBD2. The CDR3 is 14 amino acids. CDR1 is SNHLY and CDR2 is FYNNEI in the germline V gene. J lost 9 bases, V lost 6 bases, and 11 bases had no gene match. The CDR3 protein is CASRSSGAAGEQFF. The CDR3 DNA reads as TGTGCCAGCAGGTCAAGCGGGGCCGCGGGTGAGCAGTTCTTC.

This clonotype was found a few times. This sequence joins TRBV9 and TRBJ1-5, with 9 bases identical to TRBD1. The CDR3 has 15 amino acids. J gave up 1 base and V 3 bases, and 2 bases lay outside the gene matches. Per germline, CDR1 SGDLS and CDR2 YYNGEE. CDR3 sequence reads: CASSATGGSNQPQHF. For the CDR3, the DNA is TGTGCCAGCAGCGCGACAGGGGGGAGCAATCAGCCCCAGCATTTT. Based on the CDR3 plus reference TRBV9 and TRBJ1-5, the full variable domain is DSGVTQTPKHLITATGQRVTLRCSPRSGDLSVYWYQQSLDQGLQFLIQYYNGEERAKGNILERFSAQQFPDLHSELNLSSLELGDSALYFCASSATGGSNQPQHFGDGTRLSIL.

The chain uses TRBV6-5 and TRBJ1-5; tentative D call: TRBD1 (6 bases). CDR1 is MNHEY and CDR2 is SVGAGI in the germline V gene. The V gene lost 2 bases and the J gene lost 0 bases, with 8 bases spanning the gap. This CDR3 is built from 15 residues. CDR3 amino acids: CASSYRQDSNQPQHF. The CDR3 nucleotides are TGTGCCAGCAGTTACCGACAGGATAGCAATCAGCCCCAGCATTTT.

V is TRBV7-9 and J is TRBJ2-7; D is ambiguous. V lost 5 bases to trimming and J lost 3 bases, with 20 bases between them. This CDR3 is built from 16 residues. Germline CDR1 and CDR2: SEHNR and FQNEAQ (reference sequence). For the CDR3, the DNA is TGTGCCAGCAGCCCCCCCCTGTCGTCCAGATTCTACGAGCAGTACTTC. Protein product: CASSPPLSSRFYEQYF. The complete variable domain, with remaining parts taken from reference TRBV7-9 and TRBJ2-7, reads DTGVSQNPRHKITKRGQNVTFRCDPISEHNRLYWYRQTLGQGPEFLTYFQNEAQLEKSRLLSDRFSAERPKGSFSTLEIQRTEQGDSAMYLCASSPPLSSRFYEQYFGPGTRLTVT.

This rearrangement joins TRBV5-1 to TRBJ2-7, with 9 bases that match TRBD1. This CDR3 has 14 residues. The germline gives CDR1 SGHRS, CDR2 YFSETQ. After removal of 4 bases from V and 4 bases from J, the junction contained 6 bases not matched to a gene. This CDR3 reads CASSPGQGVYEQYV. The CDR3 nucleotides are TGCGCCAGCAGCCCGGGACAGGGAGTTTACGAGCAGTACGTC.

The rearrangement links TRBV6-2 or TRBV6-3 to TRBJ1-6; possibly TRBD1 for D (6 bases). V was pared by 6 bases and J by 3 bases, with 15 bases between. Germline V gene sequence: CDR1 MNHEY, CDR2 SVGEGT. The CDR3 consists of 16 residues. The CDR3 loop is CASSYREPGYNSPLHF. The CDR3 DNA sequence: TGTGCCAGCAGCTACAGGGAGCCGGGCTATAATTCACCCCTCCACTTT.

This clonotype occurred a few times. The CDR3 DNA is TGTGCCAGCAGCCAAGATCTAGGGGTATCGAGCACAGATACGCAGTATTTT. Its protein product is CASSQDLGVSSTDTQYF. V usage is TRBV3-1 and J usage is TRBJ2-3, with a weak D call TRBD1 (5 bases). Germline CDR1 reads LGHDT; CDR2 reads YNNKEL (reference sequence). CDR3 length: 17 residues. V lost 0 bases and J lost 0, with 13 bases in between.

There are a few counts of this clonotype. The chain has TRBV30 and TRBJ2-5; D might be TRBD1 or TRBD2, each matching 6 bases. With 4 bases removed from V and 7 bases from J, the gap between germline ends came to 22 bases. This CDR3 is 15 amino acids long. CDR1 and CDR2 from the germline V gene are GTSNPN and SVGIG (reference sequence). CDR3 region: CAWMDRVPGAGTQYF. Here the CDR3 DNA reads TGTGCCTGGATGGATCGTGTCCCGGGGGCGGGGACCCAGTACTTC.

J is TRBJ2-5 and V is TRBV29-1; D remains unclear. This CDR3 spans 14 amino acids. Trimming pared 2 bases from V and 1 base from J, leaving 11 bases between. CDR1 and CDR2 (germline): SQVTM, ANQGSEA. The CDR3 loop reads CSVESRVFQETQYF. In nucleotides, the CDR3 is TGCAGCGTTGAAAGCCGCGTCTTCCAAGAGACCCAGTACTTC.

This clonotype was recorded at least ten times. The rearrangement uses TRBV12-3 or TRBV12-4 and TRBJ1-2; 12 positions match TRBD1. CDR3 length: 16 residues. J lost 5 bases, V lost 7 bases, and 11 bases had no gene match. CDR3 region: CASIPLGTGGMYGYTF. In nucleotides, the CDR3 is TGTGCCAGCATACCTCTTGGGACAGGGGGCATGTATGGCTACACCTTC.

This clonotype was seen only a few times. The chain carries TRBV5-1 and TRBJ2-1; 8 bases map to TRBD1. The germline CDR1 and CDR2 sequences are SGHRS and YFSETQ. CDR3 size: 14 residues. V trimming: 4 bases; J trimming: 5 bases; junction bases outside the gene matches: 5. The CDR3 is CASSPQDRDNEQFF. For the CDR3, the DNA is TGCGCCAGCAGCCCCCAGGACAGGGACAATGAGCAGTTCTTC.

The chain carries TRBV6-5 and TRBJ1-1, with a tentative D call TRBD1 (5 bases). The germline gives CDR1 MNHEY, CDR2 SVGAGI. The CDR3 sequence is 13 residues long. Trimming removed 2 bases from V and 10 bases from J, with 14 bases in between. This CDR3 is CASSYDQGRIAFF. The CDR3 DNA reads as TGTGCCAGCAGTTACGACCAGGGCAGAATAGCTTTCTTT.

This clonotype has a handful of counts. The chain combines TRBV13 with TRBJ2-1, with 11 bases fitting TRBD2. Germline CDR1 reads PRHDT; CDR2 reads FYEKMQ (reference sequence). The CDR3 has 15 amino acids. The J segment lost 9 bases and the V segment lost 7 bases, leaving 11 bases of the junction unmatched. CDR3 region: CASKTQGLAATEQFF. In nucleotides, the CDR3 is TGTGCCAGCAAAACCCAGGGACTAGCGGCCACTGAGCAGTTCTTC.

The chain couples TRBV7-6 to TRBJ2-6, with D perhaps matching TRBD2 (5 bases). V lost 4 bases and J 4 bases, leaving 11 bases between the germline ends. This CDR3 is built from 15 residues. CDR1 SGHVS and CDR2 FNYEAQ come from the germline V gene. This chain's CDR3 is CASSSLGAGANVLTF. The CDR3 region has the DNA TGTGCCAGCAGCTCGCTGGGAGCCGGGGCCAACGTCCTGACTTTC.

V gene TRBV6-1 combines with J gene TRBJ2-2, with 10 bases that match TRBD2. The V gene end was trimmed by 6 bases and the J gene end by 4 bases; junction bases not matched to a gene: 14. The CDR3 covers 18 residues. CDR1 and CDR2 from the germline V gene are MNHNS and SASEGT. This chain's CDR3 is CASSDDGSGGSLTGELFF. In nucleotides, the CDR3 is TGTGCCAGCAGCGACGACGGTAGCGGGGGGTCCCTCACCGGGGAGCTGTTTTTT.